This TCR beta chain was observed in a study of technical replicates of blood from a few donors. Profiled with immunoSEQ multiplex PCR; TCRdb holds only in-frame clones, not every one. The sample carries 85,000 to 100,000 clones, about 95% recorded once. The TCR originated in a human donor in good health. The sample was T cells isolated from PBMCs.

The CDR3 region is CASSLPQGPPYGYTF. CDR3 in DNA: TGTGCCAGCAGTCTCCCACAGGGGCCGCCCTATGGCTACACCTTC. The chain joins TRBV7-8 to TRBJ1-2; 7 nucleotides agree with TRBD1. The V gene end was trimmed by 6 bases and the J gene end by 4 bases; junction bases not matched to a gene: 11. CDR3 length: 15 residues. Looked up from germline, CDR1 is SGHVS and CDR2 is FQNEAQ.